The 9 T cell receptor beta chains given below trace back to one sample, sequenced in a study of OX40 agonist ivuxolimab in advanced cancers. Receptor libraries were prepared by the immunoSEQ multiplex PCR assay. The immuneACCESS repertoire file appears here via TCRdb, limited to in-frame rearrangements. These files lack a portion of the clones; in checked studies, under half of the deficit traces to unresolved V genes, and the cause of the others is not known. In all, the sample holds 35,000 to 45,000 clones, and about 86% of those were seen once. The ten top clones hold 2.4% of the sample. The source material was CD4+ or CD8+ T cells sorted from blood, sampled in a trial of the OX40 agonist ivuxolimab. The source of these receptors is an adult with an advanced solid tumor such as melanoma, head and neck, liver or kidney cancer.

The J gene is TRBJ2-7, the V gene TRBV7-8; D gene ambiguous. This CDR3 contains 13 residues. With 5 bases removed from V and 3 bases from J, the gap between germline ends came to 11 bases. Germline V lookup: CDR1 SGHVS, CDR2 FQNEAQ. The CDR3 coding sequence is TGTGCCAGCAGCCGGAACCGCCTCTACGAGCAGTACTTC. This sequence encodes CASSRNRLYEQYF.

In its sample, this clone was seen once. The chain has TRBV2 and TRBJ2-1; D is undetermined. Germline-derived CDR1 and CDR2 are SNHLY and FYNNEI. Trimming shortened V by 3 bases and J by 8 bases, and 8 bases separated the two germline ends. This CDR3 spans 12 amino acids. CDR3: CASSDTRDEQFF. The CDR3 coding sequence is TGTGCCAGCAGTGACACACGGGATGAGCAGTTCTTC.

V is TRBV7-8 and J is TRBJ2-3, with D tentatively TRBD2 (6 bases). The germline V gene encodes CDR1 SGHVS and CDR2 FQNEAQ. V shed 1 base and J shed 2 bases, with 16 bases lying between them. The CDR3 loop spans 17 amino acids. The CDR3 DNA reads as TGTGCCAGCAGCTTAGTTGGGACTCTAAGTCACACAGATACGCAGTATTTT. Translation: CASSLVGTLSHTDTQYF.

Details on this clone: A junction end diverges from the germline sequence, so it may reflect a read error. The genes are TRBV7-2 and TRBJ2-7; no clear D gene. The CDR3 consists of 13 residues. Germline V gene sequence: CDR1 SGHTA, CDR2 FQGNSA. The CDR3 is CASSLVPSSEQYF. The CDR3 DNA reads TGTGCCAGCAGCTTAGTACCTTCCTCCGAGCAGTACTTC.

A word on this clone: Other DNA sequences in the same sample also yield this CDR3. V gene TRBV5-6 combines with J gene TRBJ1-2; D unclear. The V gene lost 0 bases and the J gene lost 5 bases, with 11 bases spanning the gap. The CDR3 totals 14 residues. In germline, CDR1 is SGHDT, CDR2 YYEEEE. The chain's CDR3 is CASSLGQTSYGYTF. The CDR3 DNA follows: TGTGCCAGCAGCTTGGGTCAGACCAGTTATGGCTACACCTTC.

This chain connects TRBV4-2 to TRBJ1-1; D is possibly TRBD1 (6 bases). Per the germline V gene, CDR1 is LGHNA and CDR2 is YNFKEQ. This CDR3 has 17 residues. Trimming shortened V by 0 bases and J by 5 bases, and 19 bases separated the two germline ends. CDR3 in amino acids: CASSQEGRGKTGTEAFF. In DNA form, the CDR3 reads TGTGCCAGCAGCCAAGAGGGGAGGGGGAAAACGGGTACTGAAGCTTTCTTT.

The gene calls are TRBV4-1 and TRBJ2-3; 10 bases fit TRBD1. V trimming: 0 bases; J trimming: 1 base; junction bases outside the gene matches: 10. The CDR3 length is 19 residues. Germline values: CDR1 MGHRA, CDR2 YSYEKL. CDR3 DNA: TGCGCCAGCAGCCAAGAGAGGGGGACAGGGGCTAAGGGCACAGATACGCAGTATTTT. Translating it yields CASSQERGTGAKGTDTQYF.

The CDR3 DNA sequence: TGCGCCAGCAGCTTGGAGGACAGGGTGACAGATACGCAGTATTTT. It yields the protein CASSLEDRVTDTQYF. The chain employs TRBV5-1 and TRBJ2-3; 8 positions agree with TRBD1. The CDR3 covers 15 residues. V trimming: 0 bases; J trimming: 3 bases; junction bases outside the gene matches: 3. Germline V CDR1 and CDR2: SGHRS, YFSETQ.

The gene calls are TRBV19 and TRBJ2-6, with 9 bases that match TRBD1. The CDR3 contains 17 residues. Unmatched junction bases numbered 7, after V lost 5 bases and J lost 2 bases. Germline CDR1 reads LNHDA; CDR2 reads SQIVND (reference sequence). CDR3 amino acids: CASSPRDRVTGANVLTF. CDR3 nucleotide sequence: TGTGCCAGTAGTCCCCGGGACAGGGTCACTGGGGCCAACGTCCTGACTTTC.